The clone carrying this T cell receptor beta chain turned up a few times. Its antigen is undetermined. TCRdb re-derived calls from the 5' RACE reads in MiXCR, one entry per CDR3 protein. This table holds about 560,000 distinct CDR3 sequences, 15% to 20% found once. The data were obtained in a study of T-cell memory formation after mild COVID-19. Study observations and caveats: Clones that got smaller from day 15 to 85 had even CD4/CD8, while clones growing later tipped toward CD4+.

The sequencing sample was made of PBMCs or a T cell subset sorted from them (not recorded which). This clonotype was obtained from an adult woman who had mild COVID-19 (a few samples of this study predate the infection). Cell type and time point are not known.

CDR3 bases: TGTGCCAGCAGCCAAGATACCGGTCAGGGACGCTACGAGCAGTACTTC. It specifies CASSQDTGQGRYEQYF. The chain recombines TRBV4-2 with TRBJ2-7; TRBD1 or TRBD2 may be the D gene (5 bases each). CDR3 length: 16 residues. Trimming removed 0 bases at V and 3 bases at J, with 15 bases between. Germline V CDR1 and CDR2: LGHNA, YNFKEQ.